Listed here are 9 T cell receptor beta chains from one sample, sequenced in a study of molecular identifiers for immune sequencing clone quantification. TCRdb re-called the PCR reads with MiXCR, one entry per CDR3 protein. This table has hundreds of thousands of distinct CDR3 sequences, approximately 24% appearing once. What was sequenced was naive CD8+ T cells from blood, with Jurkat cell RNA spiked in. Stated subset: FACS-sorted CD8+CD4-CCR7+CD45RA+ naive T cells. These receptors all come from a human donor in good health. Some libraries in this study had Jurkat cell RNA spiked in.

The rearrangement uses TRBV4-3 and TRBJ2-7; TRBD2 is a possible D gene (6 bases). The CDR3 runs 14 residues. Looked up from germline, CDR1 is LGHNA and CDR2 is YSLEER. Trimming took 5 bases from V and 5 from J, leaving 16 bases between them. This CDR3 reads CASSNAGQGHEQYF. The CDR3 DNA sequence: TGCGCCAGCAGCAATGCGGGGCAGGGCCACGAGCAGTACTTC.

This clonotype was observed a few times. The rearrangement links TRBV4-1 to TRBJ1-6, with a weak D call TRBD1 (6 bases). The CDR3 has 15 amino acids. V lost 3 bases and J lost 10, with 16 bases in between. Looked up from germline, CDR1 is MGHRA and CDR2 is YSYEKL. CDR3 in DNA: TGCGCCAGCAGCCAGGAGCCGGGACAACAATCACCCCTCCACTTT. Residues: CASSQEPGQQSPLHF.

This clonotype was counted a few times. This chain links TRBV10-2 with TRBJ1-6; tentatively, D is TRBD1 (5 bases). The CDR3 is made up of 13 amino acids. The germline CDR1 and CDR2 sequences are WSHSY and SAAADI. The ends were cut back, 2 bases at V and 7 bases at J, with 6 bases in the middle. The CDR3 is CASSEQGNSPLHF. The CDR3 nucleotides are TGCGCCAGCAGTGAGCAGGGAAATTCACCCCTCCACTTT.

The chain combines TRBV7-9 with TRBJ2-7; a possible D gene is TRBD1 (6 bases). The CDR3 sequence is 14 residues long. V gave up 7 bases and J gave up 3 bases, with 16 bases separating them. CDR1 and CDR2 from the germline V gene are SEHNR and FQNEAQ (reference sequence). The chain's CDR3 is CASTPGQGSYEQYF. As DNA, the CDR3 is TGTGCCAGCACCCCGGGTCAGGGGAGCTACGAGCAGTACTTC.

This clonotype came up many times. This chain connects TRBV27 to TRBJ1-4; TRBD1 might be the D (6 bases). The V and J ends lost 2 bases and 0 bases respectively, with 10 bases between them. CDR3 size: 16 residues. Germline V gene data show CDR1 as MNHEY and CDR2 as SMNVEV (reference sequence). The CDR3 bases are TGTGCCAGCAGTTTAGGGGGGCTCGCAACTAATGAAAAACTGTTTTTT. Encoded protein: CASSLGGLATNEKLFF.

This clonotype was observed a handful of times. This chain uses TRBV5-1 with TRBJ2-7, with D perhaps TRBD1 (5 bases). Deletions cut 2 bases from V and 9 bases from J, with 18 bases between. Germline-derived CDR1 and CDR2 are SGHRS and YFSETQ. This CDR3 spans 14 amino acids. The CDR3 sequence is CASSLVGPGQAQYF. As DNA, the CDR3 is TGCGCCAGCAGCTTAGTGGGGCCAGGGCAAGCGCAGTACTTC.

A few counts support this clonotype. The chain employs TRBV2 and TRBJ1-5; possibly TRBD1 for D (6 bases). Germline loops: CDR1 SNHLY, CDR2 FYNNEI. Trimming left V 7 bases short and J 3 bases short, with 10 bases between. CDR3 length: 13 residues. DNA for the CDR3: TGTGCCAGCATTGGGGGGGCCAATCAGCCCCAGCATTTT. Its translation: CASIGGANQPQHF.

The V call is TRBV18, the J call TRBJ1-1; no reliable D call. Germline V CDR1 and CDR2: KGHSH, LQKENI. V was clipped by 2 bases and J by 2 bases, with 9 bases between them. This CDR3 contains 14 residues. In DNA, the CDR3 is TGTGCCAGCTCACCAGCGAACAGAAACACTGAAGCTTTCTTT. Translated, it gives CASSPANRNTEAFF.

This clonotype was found many times. J is TRBJ2-4 and V is TRBV7-9; D call uncertain. CDR1 is SEHNR and CDR2 is FQNEAQ in the germline V gene (reference sequence). This CDR3 comprises 15 residues. V was cut by 0 bases and J by 8 bases, with 14 bases left in between. The CDR3 nucleotides read TGTGCCAGCAGCTTAGCGATTTCCTACCAAGACATTCAGTACTTC. It is translated as CASSLAISYQDIQYF.